This T cell receptor beta chain was recorded in a study of T cells expressing NK-cell markers. Overall study: It was sorted CD3+CD56+NKG2C+, CD3+CD56+NKG2C- and CD3+CD56-NKG2C+ T cells that supplied the TCR beta repertoires.

The germline gives CDR1 MGHRA, CDR2 YSYEKL. The length of the CDR3 is 14 residues. Of note for this clonotype: Its antigen is currently unknown.

Regarding the study as a whole: Six or seven donors carried dominant NKG2C+ clonotypes that made up about 1.0-7.0% of their CD8+ T cells. Researchers report these clonotypes also headed the CD3+CD56-NKG2C+ fraction in several donors.

After re-calling the 5' RACE reads, TCRdb lists one entry per CDR3 protein, DNA absent. With about 460,000 distinct CDR3 sequences in the sample, the ten largest clones hold more than 1.4%. The specimen was blood T cells: a sorted CD56 or NKG2C T cell subset, CD4+ or CD8+ T cells, or bulk PBMC T cells (not recorded which). The genes are TRBV4-1 and TRBJ1-5; TCRdb reports TRBD1, a call that lacks DNA to check it against. This sequence was found in a woman between 50 and 59 years old in good health. CDR3 region: CASSAGEGLGPQHF.